The T cell receptor beta chain under discussion was sequenced for a study of blood T cell repertoires in COVID-19. This CDR3 has 15 amino acids. Trimming took off 9 bases at V and 6 bases at J, with 22 bases between the two ends. Germline assignment: CDR1 LNHDA and CDR2 SQIVND (reference sequence). The method was immunoSEQ multiplex PCR; TCRdb's version includes in-frame clones alone and lacks a portion of them. The data hold 150,000 to 200,000 clones, with more than 70% observed a single time. Participants spanned ages about 18 to 90 years and resided in about 24 US areas. Each recovered donor of Cohort 3 presented with two negative PCRs, clearance, or symptom resolution.

The TCR was taken from a man in his forties who had recovered from COVID-19. V and J are TRBV19 and TRBJ2-3, with unresolved D. The sequencing sample was made of PBMCs or T cells enriched from blood (not recorded which). CDR3 amino acids: CASTSRLVGGDTQYF. As DNA, the CDR3 is TGTGCCAGCACCTCGCGGTTAGTCGGTGGGGATACGCAGTATTTT.